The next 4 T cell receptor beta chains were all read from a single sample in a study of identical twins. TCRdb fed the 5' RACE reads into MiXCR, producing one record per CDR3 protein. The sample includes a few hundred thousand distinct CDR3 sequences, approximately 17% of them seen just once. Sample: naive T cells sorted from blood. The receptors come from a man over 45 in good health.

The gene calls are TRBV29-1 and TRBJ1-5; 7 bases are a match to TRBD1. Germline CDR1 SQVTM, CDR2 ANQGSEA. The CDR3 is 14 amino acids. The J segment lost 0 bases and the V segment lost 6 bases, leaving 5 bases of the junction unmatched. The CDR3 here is CSVAGTDSNQPQHF. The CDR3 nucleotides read TGCAGCGTCGCCGGGACAGATAGCAATCAGCCCCAGCATTTT. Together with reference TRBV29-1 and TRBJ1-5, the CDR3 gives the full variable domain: SAVISQKPSRDICQRGTSLTIQCQVDSQVTMMFWYRQQPGQSLTLIATANQGSEATYESGFVIDKFPISRPNLTFSTLTVSNMSPEDSSIYLCSVAGTDSNQPQHFGDGTRLSIL.

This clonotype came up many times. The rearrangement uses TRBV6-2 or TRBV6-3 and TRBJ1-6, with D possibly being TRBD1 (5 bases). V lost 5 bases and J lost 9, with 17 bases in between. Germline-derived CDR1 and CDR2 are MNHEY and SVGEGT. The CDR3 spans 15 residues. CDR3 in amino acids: CASSTRSGIVSPLHF. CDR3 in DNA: TGTGCCAGCAGTACCCGATCAGGGATTGTTTCACCCCTCCACTTT.

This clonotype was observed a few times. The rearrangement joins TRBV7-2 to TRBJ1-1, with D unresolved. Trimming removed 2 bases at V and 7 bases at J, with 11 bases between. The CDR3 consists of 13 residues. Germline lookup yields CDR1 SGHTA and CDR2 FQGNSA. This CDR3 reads CASSLFREGEAFF. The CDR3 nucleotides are TGTGCCAGCAGCTTATTTAGGGAAGGTGAAGCTTTCTTT.

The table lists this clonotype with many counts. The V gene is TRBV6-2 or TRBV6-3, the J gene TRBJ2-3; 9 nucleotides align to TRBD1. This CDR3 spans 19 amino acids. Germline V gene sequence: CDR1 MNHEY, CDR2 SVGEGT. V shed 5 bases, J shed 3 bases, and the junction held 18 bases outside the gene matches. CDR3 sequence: CASSPYAGTGKSMTDTQYF. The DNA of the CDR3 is TGTGCCAGCAGTCCGTATGCCGGGACAGGGAAAAGCATGACAGATACGCAGTATTTT.